The source of this T cell receptor (beta chain) is a study of blood T cell repertoires in COVID-19. Study-wide context: PBMCs, B-cell-depleted T cells, or T cells were the source of the cDNA or gDNA that made up the material.

The CDR3 has 13 residues. Germline V lookup: CDR1 SGDLS, CDR2 YYNGEE. V dropped 5 bases and J dropped 5 bases, with 8 bases sitting between them. Sequenced by immunoSEQ multiplex PCR; TCRdb stores in-frame clones only, minus some. The sample has under 150,000 clones; 85% are singletons. The Seattle patients joined while their infection was active and were tracked longitudinally afterward. The sample consisted of peripheral blood. V and J are TRBV9 and TRBJ1-6; D possibly corresponds to TRBD1 (5 bases). This clonotype originated in a woman aged 55-69 years with COVID-19, enrolled during active disease. CDR3 amino acids: CASRDTDNSPLHF. As DNA, the CDR3 is TGTGCCAGCAGGGACACAGATAATTCACCCCTCCACTTT.